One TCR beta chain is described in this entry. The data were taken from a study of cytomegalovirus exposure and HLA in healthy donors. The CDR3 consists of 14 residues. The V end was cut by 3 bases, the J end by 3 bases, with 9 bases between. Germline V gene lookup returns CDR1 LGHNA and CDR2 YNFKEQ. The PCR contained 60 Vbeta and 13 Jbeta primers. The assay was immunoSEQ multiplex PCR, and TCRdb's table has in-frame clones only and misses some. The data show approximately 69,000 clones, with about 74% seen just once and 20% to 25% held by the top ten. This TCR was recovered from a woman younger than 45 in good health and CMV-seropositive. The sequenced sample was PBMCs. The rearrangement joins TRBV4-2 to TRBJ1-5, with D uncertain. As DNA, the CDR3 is TGTGCCAGCAGCCAGGGGAGGGACAATCAGCCCCAGCATTTT. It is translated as CASSQGRDNQPQHF.